The entry that follows covers one T cell receptor (beta chain) sequence. In terms of origin and age, donors were healthy Caucasian individuals from Russia aged 6 to 90. CDR1 SGHDN and CDR2 FVKESK come from the germline V gene. The CDR3 runs 13 residues. The V end lost 5 bases, the J end lost 3 bases, and 11 bases lay between the germline ends. The data originate from a study of blood T cells in healthy people across ages. Through a sample-barcoded 5' primer and a J-beta primer mix, a second PCR was run for roughly 7 to 12 cycles. From the 5' RACE reads, TCRdb called clonotypes with MiXCR, one entry per CDR3 protein. This table has roughly 900,000 distinct CDR3 sequences, under 35% appearing once.

The gene calls are TRBV14 and TRBJ2-7, with a tentative D call TRBD1 (6 bases). Sequencing input: blood. The receptor was isolated from an elderly woman in good health. DNA of the CDR3: TGTGCCAGCAGCTTTGGGACACACTACGAGCAGTACTTC. It yields the protein CASSFGTHYEQYF. The entire variable domain, with the rest obtained from reference TRBV14 and TRBJ2-7, is as follows: EAGVTQFPSHSVIEKGQTVTLRCDPISGHDNLYWYRRVMGKEIKFLLHFVKESKQDESGMPNNRFLAERTGGTYSTLKVQPAELEDSGVYFCASSFGTHYEQYFGPGTRLTVT.